These 31 T cell receptor beta chains were all obtained from the same sample, sequenced in a study of T-cell reconstitution after alpha-beta-depleted transplantation in children. Researchers prepared the TCRbeta library using unique molecular identifiers, the study reports. Each CDR3 protein gets one entry after TCRdb re-called the PCR reads with MiXCR. Here the sample spans about 110,000 distinct CDR3 sequences, 10% being singletons. The specimen was PBMCs from the stem cell graft donor, collected from the stem cell graft. The receptors stem from a human donor who donated a stem cell graft to a child with acute lymphoblastic leukemia.

This clonotype was seen many times. The chain has TRBV6-2 or TRBV6-3 and TRBJ2-3; TRBD2 might be the D (5 bases). V was pared by 7 bases and J by 4 bases, with 6 bases between. This CDR3 has 11 residues. CDR1 MNHEY and CDR2 SVGEGT come from the germline V gene. CDR3 in amino acids: CASKRSDTQYF. The CDR3 DNA sequence: TGTGCCAGCAAGCGGTCAGATACGCAGTATTTT.

To note about this clonotype: An end of the junction differs from the germline gene, which may be a read error. This chain links TRBV19 with TRBJ1-5, with TRBD1 matching over 11 bases. Germline V lookup: CDR1 LNHDA, CDR2 SQIVND (reference sequence). This CDR3 comprises 15 residues. The CDR3 sequence is CAGSPGQGDGQPQHF. CDR3 DNA sequence: TGTGCCGGTAGTCCGGGACAGGGGGACGGTCAGCCCCAGCATTTT.

This clonotype has more than one count but fewer than ten. V usage is TRBV18 and J usage is TRBJ1-1; no clear D. The ends were cut back, 2 bases at V and 1 base at J, with 8 bases in the middle. This CDR3 contains 14 residues. Germline V gives CDR1 KGHSH, CDR2 LQKENI. The CDR3 is CASSPSIKNTEAFF. The CDR3, as DNA: TGTGCCAGCTCACCAAGTATAAAGAACACTGAAGCTTTCTTT.

This clonotype was detected many times. The chain couples TRBV4-3 to TRBJ2-2; 8 positions agree with TRBD1. The CDR3 length is 15 residues. The germline V gene encodes CDR1 LGHNA and CDR2 YSLEER. The J segment lost 1 base and the V segment lost 4 bases, leaving 2 bases of the junction unmatched. CDR3: CASSPGTGNTGELFF. The CDR3 DNA reads as TGCGCCAGCAGCCCCGGGACAGGGAACACCGGGGAGCTGTTTTTT.

This clonotype came up many times. This chain joins TRBV10-3 and TRBJ2-7; the D is unclear. This CDR3 spans 17 amino acids. The V gene's germline CDR1 is ENHRY and CDR2 SYGVKD. V was clipped by 0 bases and J by 6 bases, with 21 bases between them. The CDR3 is CAISESLGQPLGGEQYF. The CDR3, as DNA: TGTGCCATCAGTGAGTCTTTGGGCCAGCCCCTTGGCGGCGAGCAGTACTTC.

This clonotype was seen at least ten times. The chain carries TRBV24-1 and TRBJ2-7; D gene unclear. CDR3 length: 12 amino acids. Germline V gene sequence: CDR1 KGHDR, CDR2 SFDVKD. Trimming took off 3 bases at V and 3 bases at J, with 5 bases between the two ends. The CDR3 sequence: CATSDRFYEQYF. CDR3 bases: TGTGCCACCAGTGATCGATTCTACGAGCAGTACTTC.

This clonotype was counted many times. The chain links TRBV6-2 or TRBV6-3 to TRBJ2-6, with 7 bases aligning to TRBD1. The CDR3 length is 17 residues. Losses at the gene ends were 6 bases for V and 0 bases for J; bases not matched to a gene: 8. Per the germline V gene, CDR1 is MNHEY and CDR2 is SVGEGT. CDR3 loop: CASRIYRGYSGANVLTF. As DNA, the CDR3 is TGTGCCAGCAGGATTTACAGGGGATACTCTGGGGCCAACGTCCTGACTTTC.

This clonotype was recorded many times. The V call is TRBV12-5, the J call TRBJ2-7, with TRBD1 identical over 7 bases. Germline CDR1 and CDR2: LGHNT and FRNRAP. Trimming at V came to 6 bases and at J to 0 bases, leaving 2 bases not matched to a gene. This CDR3 has 13 amino acids. The CDR3 sequence: CASGGTVSYEQYF. CDR3 nucleotides: TGTGCTAGTGGCGGGACAGTCTCCTACGAGCAGTACTTC. Drawing the rest from reference TRBV12-5 and TRBJ2-7, the complete variable domain is DARVTQTPRHKVTEMGQEVTMRCQPILGHNTVFWYRQTMMQGLELLAYFRNRAPLDDSGMPKDRFSAEMPDATLATLKIQPSEPRDSAVYFCASGGTVSYEQYFGPGTRLTVT.

The table lists this clonotype with many counts. V is TRBV28 and J is TRBJ2-4, with TRBD2 matching over 10 bases. Trimming cost V 8 bases and J 1 base; bases outside gene matches: 14. CDR1 and CDR2 (germline): MDHEN, SYDVKM. This CDR3 spans 18 amino acids. CDR3 bases: TGTGCCAGCTCCTTAGCGGGAGGTGTACTGGTGGCCAAAAACATTCAGTACTTC. Translating gives CASSLAGGVLVAKNIQYF.

This clonotype has a count of ten or more. The rearrangement joins TRBV5-1 to TRBJ2-1, with TRBD2 identical over 11 bases. From germline, CDR1 is SGHRS and CDR2 YFSETQ. The CDR3 has 15 amino acids. With 8 bases clipped from V and 6 bases from J, the junction kept 10 bases outside the gene matches. The CDR3 region is CASLPLAGGPNEQFF. The CDR3 region has the DNA TGCGCCAGTCTGCCGCTAGCGGGGGGCCCCAATGAGCAGTTCTTC. Complete variable domain (other parts from reference TRBV5-1 and TRBJ2-1): KAGVTQTPRYLIKTRGQQVTLSCSPISGHRSVSWYQQTPGQGLQFLFEYFSETQRNKGNFPGRFSGRQFSNSRSEMNVSTLELGDSALYLCASLPLAGGPNEQFFGPGTRLTVL.

This clonotype was detected ten times or more. The gene calls are TRBV7-2 and TRBJ1-3; D ambiguous. The CDR3 is 13 amino acids. Between the trimmed V and J ends, which lost 3 bases and 4 bases, there was a span of 7 bases. Germline CDR1 is SGHTA and CDR2 is FQGNSA. The DNA for the CDR3 is TGTGCCAGCAGCTTCGATGGGGGAAACACCATATATTTT. It yields the protein CASSFDGGNTIYF.

This clonotype came up many times. The chain employs TRBV3-1 and TRBJ2-3; 8 bases are a match to TRBD2. Per the germline V gene, CDR1 is LGHDT and CDR2 is YNNKEL (reference sequence). This CDR3 has 16 residues. V was pared by 0 bases and J by 2 bases, with 4 bases of the junction left unmatched. The CDR3 DNA reads as TGTGCCAGCAGCCAAGATAATAGCGGGAACACAGATACGCAGTATTTT. It translates to CASSQDNSGNTDTQYF.

This clonotype has ten or more counts. The rearrangement joins TRBV12-3 or TRBV12-4 to TRBJ1-3; 7 nucleotides agree with TRBD1. J was trimmed by 3 bases and V by 3 bases; bases with no gene match: 2. The CDR3 sequence is 14 residues long. The CDR3 DNA reads as TGTGCCAGCAGTTTGTCAGGGGGTGGAAACACCATATATTTT. Translation gives CASSLSGGGNTIYF.

This clonotype was detected ten times or more. The V and J genes are TRBV4-2 and TRBJ2-5, with TRBD1 matching over 7 bases. The germline CDR1 and CDR2 sequences are LGHNA and YNFKEQ. Trimming removed 0 bases from V and 5 bases from J; junction bases left unmatched: 3. The CDR3 covers 14 residues. The CDR3 loop is CASSQDQGVETQYF. In nucleotides, the CDR3 is TGTGCCAGCAGCCAAGATCAGGGGGTGGAGACCCAGTACTTC.

Note on this clonotype: A much larger clone differs from this one at a single base, so this may be a read error. V usage is TRBV12-3 or TRBV12-4 and J usage is TRBJ2-5, with 16 bases fitting TRBD2. The CDR3 is 19 residues long. For the CDR3, the DNA is TGTACCAGCAGTTCCTCGGGACTAGCGGGAGGGCTTAATAGGGAGACCCAGTACTTC. Translating it yields CTSSSSGLAGGLNRETQYF.

This clonotype was seen repeatedly, ten times or more. This chain links TRBV5-1 with TRBJ2-3, with unresolved D. The germline gives CDR1 SGHRS, CDR2 YFSETQ. CDR3 length: 14 amino acids. Between the trimmed V and J ends, which lost 0 bases and 4 bases, there was a span of 9 bases. The CDR3 reads CASSLERASDTQYF. CDR3 bases: TGCGCCAGCAGCTTGGAACGGGCCTCAGATACGCAGTATTTT.

There are many counts of this clonotype. The genes are TRBV20-1 and TRBJ2-7; 9 bases are shared with TRBD2. Germline loops: CDR1 DFQATT, CDR2 SNEGSKA (reference sequence). The CDR3 loop spans 14 amino acids. Unmatched junction bases numbered 5, after V lost 1 base and J lost 4 bases. The chain's CDR3 is CSARAREGLYEQYF. DNA of the CDR3: TGCAGTGCTAGAGCGCGGGAGGGCCTGTACGAGCAGTACTTC.

This clonotype showed up many times. V is TRBV20-1 and J is TRBJ2-5; TRBD1 might be the D (7 bases). CDR1 is DFQATT and CDR2 is SNEGSKA in the germline V gene (reference sequence). The germline V and J ends were trimmed by 3 bases and 5 bases, with 13 bases remaining between them. This CDR3 spans 13 amino acids. DNA of the CDR3: TGCAGTGCTAGCTTGACAGGGACTGAGACCCAGTACTTC. This gives the protein CSASLTGTETQYF.

This clonotype showed up many times. The gene calls are TRBV29-1 and TRBJ2-5; D not resolved. CDR3 length: 14 residues. V gave up 5 bases and J gave up 2 bases, with 15 bases separating them. Germline V gene sequence: CDR1 SQVTM, CDR2 ANQGSEA. The DNA for the CDR3 is TGCAGCGTTCCCCCAAACTCCCTTCAAGAGACCCAGTACTTC. It yields the protein CSVPPNSLQETQYF.

This clonotype was recorded many times. The rearrangement joins TRBV20-1 to TRBJ2-1; 9 bases are shared with TRBD2. V was pared by 5 bases and J by 4 bases, with 9 bases of the junction left unmatched. The V gene's germline CDR1 is DFQATT and CDR2 SNEGSKA (reference sequence). The CDR3 consists of 15 residues. The CDR3, as DNA: TGCAGTGCTTCCCTAACTAGCGGGTCTTACAATGAGCAGTTCTTC. It specifies CSASLTSGSYNEQFF.

The sample holds a few counts of this clonotype. The chain links TRBV6-1 to TRBJ2-4; 12 bases align to TRBD2. Trimming cost V 6 bases and J 2 bases; bases outside gene matches: 5. There are 16 residues in the CDR3. CDR1 and CDR2 (germline): MNHNS, SASEGT. The CDR3 DNA follows: TGTGCCAGCAGCCCGGGACTAGCGGGTACCAAAAACATTCAGTACTTC. Translating gives CASSPGLAGTKNIQYF.

This clonotype showed up many times. The chain carries TRBV12-3 or TRBV12-4 and TRBJ2-6, with D unresolved. V shed 6 bases and J shed 1 base, with 4 bases lying between them. The CDR3 is made up of 13 amino acids. The CDR3: CASRLSGANVLTF. CDR3 in DNA: TGTGCCAGCAGACTATCTGGGGCCAACGTCCTGACTTTC.

This clonotype appeared many times. The gene calls are TRBV12-3 or TRBV12-4 and TRBJ1-2; D not resolved. The CDR3 contains 13 residues. Between the trimmed V and J ends, which lost 5 bases and 1 base, there was a span of 8 bases. In nucleotides, the CDR3 is TGTGCCAGCAGTACCGGGGATAACTATGGCTACACCTTC. The encoded protein is CASSTGDNYGYTF.

The sample holds many counts of this clonotype. The gene calls are TRBV7-2 and TRBJ1-3, with a possible D match to TRBD1 (5 bases). This CDR3 region has 17 residues. With 2 bases removed from V and 0 bases from J, the gap between germline ends came to 14 bases. CDR1 is SGHTA and CDR2 is FQGNSA in the germline V gene. CDR3 nucleotides: TGTGCCAGCAGCTTAAGTGTTTGGGGGAGCTCTGGAAACACCATATATTTT. This codes for CASSLSVWGSSGNTIYF.

This clonotype is medium-sized within its sample. The chain carries TRBV5-1 and TRBJ2-7, with 9 nucleotides matching TRBD2. CDR1 and CDR2 (germline): SGHRS, YFSETQ. There are 14 residues in the CDR3. Trimming at V came to 4 bases and at J to 4 bases, leaving 6 bases not matched to a gene. The CDR3: CASSGAGGKYEQYF. CDR3 DNA: TGCGCCAGCAGCGGAGCGGGAGGAAAATACGAGCAGTACTTC.

This clonotype has at least ten counts. This sequence joins TRBV5-1 and TRBJ2-3; D is possibly TRBD1 or TRBD2 (6 bases each). V lost 4 bases and J lost 0, with 15 bases in between. The length of the CDR3 is 16 residues. Per germline, CDR1 SGHRS and CDR2 YFSETQ. The chain's CDR3 is CASSPGAQTSTDTQYF. CDR3 bases: TGCGCCAGCAGCCCGGGGGCCCAGACTAGCACAGATACGCAGTATTTT.

This clonotype has a count of ten or more. V gene TRBV3-1 combines with J gene TRBJ2-2, with D possibly being TRBD1 (5 bases). Trimming shortened V by 5 bases and J by 4 bases, and 17 bases separated the two germline ends. There are 16 residues in the CDR3. Germline V gene lookup returns CDR1 LGHDT and CDR2 YNNKEL (reference sequence). The CDR3: CASSDRQQPPTGELFF. Written as DNA, the CDR3 is TGTGCCAGCAGCGATCGACAGCAGCCCCCCACCGGGGAGCTGTTTTTT.

This clonotype was recorded at least ten times. V usage is TRBV7-2 and J usage is TRBJ2-7; 11 bases align to TRBD2. The CDR3 has 15 residues. V was pared by 5 bases and J by 2 bases, with 5 bases of the junction left unmatched. Germline CDR1 is SGHTA and CDR2 is FQGNSA. The CDR3, as DNA: TGTGCCAGCAGCCCCACTAGCGGGAGTCCCTACGAGCAGTACTTC. Protein sequence: CASSPTSGSPYEQYF.

This rearrangement joins TRBV5-4 to TRBJ2-7, with 11 bases identical to TRBD2. The CDR3 extends over 15 amino acids. Germline assignment: CDR1 SGHNT and CDR2 YYREEE (reference sequence). Unmatched junction bases numbered 3, after V lost 2 bases and J lost 2 bases. CDR3 nucleotides: TGTGCCAGCAGCTTTAGCGGGGGGGCCGCCTACGAGCAGTACTTC. Amino acids: CASSFSGGAAYEQYF. The whole variable domain, filled in from reference TRBV5-4 and TRBJ2-7, reads ETGVTQSPTHLIKTRGQQVTLRCSSQSGHNTVSWYQQALGQGPQFIFQYYREEENGRGNFPPRFSGLQFPNYSSELNVNALELDDSALYLCASSFSGGAAYEQYFGPGTRLTVT.

This clonotype has ten or more counts. The chain links TRBV11-2 to TRBJ2-3, with no clear D. The V end lost 3 bases, the J end lost 1 base, and 11 bases lay between the germline ends. There are 15 residues in the CDR3. Germline V CDR1 and CDR2: SGHAT, FQNNGV. DNA for the CDR3: TGTGCCAGCAGCTTTCTACCTAAGGGCACAGATACGCAGTATTTT. It translates to CASSFLPKGTDTQYF.

The genes are TRBV30 and TRBJ2-5; no reliable D call. CDR3 length: 12 amino acids. Germline values: CDR1 GTSNPN, CDR2 SVGIG (reference sequence). V was clipped by 4 bases and J by 2 bases, with 8 bases between them. CDR3 loop: CAWTRSQETQYF. CDR3 nucleotide sequence: TGTGCCTGGACCCGATCACAAGAGACCCAGTACTTC. The full variable domain, rest sourced from reference TRBV30 and TRBJ2-5, is SQTIHQWPATLVQPVGSPLSLECTVEGTSNPNLYWYRQAAGRGLQLLFYSVGIGQISSEVPQNLSASRPQDRQFILSSKKLLLSDSGFYLCAWTRSQETQYFGPGTRLLVL.